One sample yielded the 30 T cell receptor beta chains listed below, sequenced in a study of PD-1 blockade in mismatch repair-deficient tumors. Here immunoSEQ multiplex PCR was the method, and the copy in TCRdb shows in-frame clones only, minus some. This table has 100,000 to 150,000 clones, about 85% appearing once. This material consisted of peripheral blood, taken 44 weeks after starting pembrolizumab. The receptors come from an adult with mismatch repair-deficient cancer.

This chain joins TRBV7-9 and TRBJ2-7; no definite D call. This CDR3 contains 13 residues. From germline, CDR1 is SEHNR and CDR2 FQNEAQ (reference sequence). Trimming left V 5 bases short and J 6 bases short, with 14 bases between. The CDR3 DNA reads as TGTGCCAGCAGCGCTGCCTCGGGTCGCGAGCAGTACTTC. This encodes CASSAASGREQYF.

The rearrangement links TRBV14 to TRBJ2-7; no reliable D call. The CDR3 totals 13 residues. With 4 bases removed from V and 5 bases from J, the gap between germline ends came to 12 bases. The germline V gene has CDR1 SGHDN and CDR2 FVKESK. CDR3 nucleotide sequence: TGTGCCAGCAGCCCGTATGGTTCCCACGAGCAGTACTTC. It translates to CASSPYGSHEQYF.

This clone is a singleton in its sample. V and J are TRBV9 and TRBJ2-7; 9 bases match TRBD2. The CDR3 runs 15 residues. V was clipped by 2 bases and J by 2 bases; unmatched bases: 5. Per the germline V gene, CDR1 is SGDLS and CDR2 is YYNGEE. The CDR3: CASSVSSGAPYEQYF. The DNA for the CDR3 is TGTGCCAGCAGCGTTTCTAGCGGGGCCCCCTACGAGCAGTACTTC.

This clone was seen more than once but under ten times. This likely traces to a read error, being one base from a far larger clone. This CDR3 is also generated by other DNA sequences in the sample. This chain joins TRBV5-1 and TRBJ2-7; D not certain. CDR1 SGHRS and CDR2 YFSETQ come from the germline V gene. The ends were cut back, 3 bases at V and 5 bases at J, with 15 bases in the middle. The CDR3 has 14 amino acids. CDR3 protein: CASSSWGISDEQYF. The CDR3 bases are TGCGCCAGCAGCTCCTGGGGTATATCGGACGAGCAGTACTTC.

This clone appeared a single time. The J gene is TRBJ2-5, the V gene TRBV5-1; 7 bases match TRBD2. J gave up 1 base and V 0 bases, and 3 bases lay outside the gene matches. The CDR3 is 15 amino acids. Germline-derived CDR1 and CDR2 are SGHRS and YFSETQ. The CDR3 region has the DNA TGCGCCAGCAGCTTGGCCTCTAGCGGCCAAGAGACCCAGTACTTC. Protein: CASSLASSGQETQYF.

The V gene is TRBV7-9, the J gene TRBJ2-3; 7 nucleotides agree with TRBD2. Germline V gene sequence: CDR1 SEHNR, CDR2 FQNEAQ (reference sequence). This CDR3 region has 17 residues. After removal of 5 bases from V and 2 bases from J, the junction contained 13 bases not matched to a gene. This chain's CDR3 is CASSPSGDYLITDTQYF. Written as DNA, the CDR3 is TGTGCCAGCAGCCCAAGCGGGGACTACCTCATCACAGATACGCAGTATTTT.

The chain carries TRBV4-1 and TRBJ2-3, with unresolved D. With 0 bases removed from V and 4 bases from J, the gap between germline ends came to 11 bases. This CDR3 is built from 15 residues. The germline CDR1 and CDR2 sequences are MGHRA and YSYEKL. CDR3 sequence: CASSQDETPADTQYF. DNA of the CDR3: TGCGCCAGCAGCCAAGACGAGACGCCGGCAGATACGCAGTATTTT.

Only a few counts were recorded for this clone. The rearrangement joins TRBV6-4 to TRBJ2-2, with D unresolved. Per germline, CDR1 MRHNA and CDR2 SNTAGT. V was cut by 11 bases and J by 12 bases, with 7 bases left in between. The CDR3 is 8 residues long. The CDR3 sequence: CAGDQLFF. In DNA form, the CDR3 reads TGTGCCGGGGATCAGCTGTTTTTT.

The chain uses TRBV19 and TRBJ1-1; D unclear. Germline V gene sequence: CDR1 LNHDA, CDR2 SQIVND (reference sequence). The CDR3 is made up of 15 amino acids. Trimming left V 4 bases short and J 0 bases short, with 12 bases between. The CDR3 region is CASSTTVTVNTEAFF. DNA of the CDR3: TGTGCCAGTAGTACAACCGTTACAGTGAACACTGAAGCTTTCTTT.

The count of this clone is one. This sequence joins TRBV6-1 and TRBJ2-7, with D possibly matching TRBD1 (6 bases). V was clipped by 8 bases and J by 4 bases, with 18 bases between them. Germline CDR1 is MNHNS and CDR2 is SASEGT. CDR3 length equals 14 residues. The CDR3 sequence: CASEAGTIAYEQYF. As DNA, the CDR3 is TGTGCCAGCGAGGCCGGGACAATCGCGTACGAGCAGTACTTC.

V is TRBV9 and J is TRBJ2-3, with D unresolved. The CDR3 covers 14 residues. V was trimmed by 0 bases and J by 3 bases, leaving 8 bases between them. Germline CDR1 SGDLS, CDR2 YYNGEE. CDR3: CASSVDEWTDTQYF. In nucleotides, the CDR3 is TGTGCCAGCAGCGTAGATGAGTGGACAGATACGCAGTATTTT. Full variable domain (missing parts from reference TRBV9 and TRBJ2-3): DSGVTQTPKHLITATGQRVTLRCSPRSGDLSVYWYQQSLDQGLQFLIQYYNGEERAKGNILERFSAQQFPDLHSELNLSSLELGDSALYFCASSVDEWTDTQYFGPGTRLTVL.

V and J are TRBV9 and TRBJ2-3; TRBD2 matches at 13 bases. V lost 3 bases to trimming and J lost 5 bases; unmatched junction nucleotides: 3. CDR1 and CDR2 (germline): SGDLS, YYNGEE. The CDR3 contains 15 residues. CDR3 nucleotide sequence: TGTGCCAGCAGCGGCGGACTAGCGGGAGAAGATACGCAGTATTTT. Its translation is CASSGGLAGEDTQYF.

The chain employs TRBV6-6 and TRBJ2-4, with D unresolved. The CDR3 runs to 13 residues. With 6 bases removed from V and 3 bases from J, the gap between germline ends came to 9 bases. Germline V lookup: CDR1 MNHNY, CDR2 SVGAGI (reference sequence). CDR3 amino acids: CASRVPGKNIQYF. The CDR3 bases are TGTGCCAGCAGGGTCCCTGGCAAAAACATTCAGTACTTC.

This chain joins TRBV6-1 and TRBJ2-7; 7 positions agree with TRBD2. Germline-derived CDR1 and CDR2 are MNHNS and SASEGT. V was clipped by 6 bases and J by 3 bases; unmatched bases: 5. There are 13 residues in the CDR3. The DNA for the CDR3 is TGTGCCAGCAGCCTTAGCGGGCTCTACGAGCAGTACTTC. Its protein is CASSLSGLYEQYF.

The chain carries TRBV15 and TRBJ2-3; 13 nucleotides line up with TRBD2. V gave up 0 bases and J gave up 2 bases; unmatched junction bases: 5. CDR3 length: 18 amino acids. Germline V lookup: CDR1 LNHNV, CDR2 YYDKDF (reference sequence). The CDR3 DNA sequence: TGTGCCACCAGCAGAGAGGGGGGACTAGCGGGGACCACAGATACGCAGTATTTT. It is translated as CATSREGGLAGTTDTQYF. Full variable domain (outside the CDR3, taken from reference TRBV15 and TRBJ2-3): DAMVIQNPRYQVTQFGKPVTLSCSQTLNHNVMYWYQQKSSQAPKLLFHYYDKDFNNEADTPDNFQSRRPNTSFCFLDIRSPGLGDTAMYLCATSREGGLAGTTDTQYFGPGTRLTVL.

This rearrangement joins TRBV19 to TRBJ2-1, with D tentatively TRBD2 (5 bases). Per the germline V gene, CDR1 is LNHDA and CDR2 is SQIVND (reference sequence). CDR3 length equals 13 residues. Trimming took off 6 bases at V and 3 bases at J, with 9 bases between the two ends. CDR3 DNA: TGTGCCAGTAGCCCGGGGAGCTACAATGAGCAGTTCTTC. Translating gives CASSPGSYNEQFF.

This chain links TRBV4-2 with TRBJ2-1, with 8 bases identical to TRBD1. The CDR3 loop spans 15 amino acids. Trimming removed 1 base from V and 8 bases from J; junction bases left unmatched: 7. CDR1 LGHNA and CDR2 YNFKEQ come from the germline V gene. As DNA, the CDR3 is TGTGCCAGCAGCCAAGGGGGACAGGCCCTCCATGAGCAGTTCTTC. This sequence encodes CASSQGGQALHEQFF.

The sample holds a few counts of this clone. The CDR3 DNA reads TGTGCCAGCAGTGAGCCTGGCTCGCGTTCCTACGAGCAGTACTTC. As protein: CASSEPGSRSYEQYF. The chain employs TRBV25-1 and TRBJ2-7; unclear D gene. The CDR3 contains 15 residues. CDR1 is MGHDK, CDR2 SYGVNS, per germline. V lost 3 bases, J lost 1 base, and 13 bases lay in between.

CDR3 sequence (DNA): TGTGCCAGCAGTGAACAAACGACCGGGACAGATAACACAGATACGCAGTATTTT. Translating gives CASSEQTTGTDNTDTQYF. The J gene is TRBJ2-3, the V gene TRBV25-1, with 7 bases that match TRBD1. The germline gives CDR1 MGHDK, CDR2 SYGVNS. The CDR3 spans 18 residues. Germline trimming cut 2 bases from V and 2 bases from J; bases unmatched to any gene: 13.

The chain links TRBV30 to TRBJ1-3, with a possible D match to TRBD1 (5 bases). This CDR3 spans 12 amino acids. Germline lookup yields CDR1 GTSNPN and CDR2 SVGIG (reference sequence). The CDR3 bases are TGTGCACTCGGGACTCCTGGAAACACCATATATTTT. Residues: CALGTPGNTIYF.

The chain couples TRBV4-3 to TRBJ1-4; 8 nucleotides match TRBD1. The germline gives CDR1 LGHNA, CDR2 YSLEER. V lost 3 bases to trimming and J lost 6 bases; unmatched junction nucleotides: 6. CDR3 length: 15 residues. DNA for the CDR3: TGCGCCAGCAGCCATTGGACAGGGCGGGATGAAAAACTGTTTTTT. Translation gives CASSHWTGRDEKLFF.

The V and J genes are TRBV4-2 and TRBJ1-4; a possible D gene is TRBD1 (6 bases). Germline V gives CDR1 LGHNA, CDR2 YNFKEQ. CDR3 length: 15 residues. V was cut by 0 bases and J by 17 bases, with 22 bases left in between. This CDR3 reads CASSQDYGRGAFGFF. CDR3 DNA: TGTGCCAGCAGCCAAGACTATGGCAGGGGCGCCTTTGGTTTTTTT.

This chain uses TRBV11-2 with TRBJ2-2; 9 bases are shared with TRBD1. V shed 0 bases and J 6 bases; nucleotides not matched to a gene: 17. The CDR3 runs to 20 residues. Germline lookup yields CDR1 SGHAT and CDR2 FQNNGV. The CDR3 sequence is CASSLDRARTGDFFAGELFF. CDR3 in DNA: TGTGCCAGCAGCTTAGATAGGGCCAGGACAGGGGATTTTTTTGCCGGGGAGCTGTTTTTT.

The rearrangement links TRBV4-1 to TRBJ2-6; D possibly uses TRBD1 or TRBD2 (5 bases each). This CDR3 is built from 15 residues. CDR1 and CDR2 from the germline V gene are MGHRA and YSYEKL. V shed 8 bases and J shed 4 bases, with 15 bases lying between them. The CDR3 loop reads CASRDRPSGANVLTF. The CDR3 DNA sequence: TGCGCCAGCCGGGACCGCCCTTCAGGGGCCAACGTCCTGACTTTC.

CDR3 region: CASSQVRGLRFHTF. In DNA, the CDR3 is TGCGCCAGCAGCCAAGTGCGCGGGTTACGGTTTCACACCTTC. This chain connects TRBV4-1 to TRBJ1-2; D uncertain. The germline V gene encodes CDR1 MGHRA and CDR2 YSYEKL. CDR3 size: 14 residues. Trimming took 1 base from V and 12 from J, leaving 18 bases between them.

The chain is built from TRBV27 and TRBJ2-1; TRBD2 aligns across 7 bases. Trimming cost V 7 bases and J 4 bases; bases outside gene matches: 16. The CDR3 length is 17 residues. Germline-derived CDR1 and CDR2 are MNHEY and SMNVEV (reference sequence). The CDR3 sequence is CASKPRPLAAGYNEQFF. CDR3 in DNA: TGTGCCAGCAAACCGAGGCCCCTAGCGGCTGGGTACAATGAGCAGTTCTTC.

V usage is TRBV5-6 and J usage is TRBJ1-2; D uncertain. The germline CDR1 and CDR2 sequences are SGHDT and YYEEEE. The CDR3 consists of 17 residues. Trimming removed 4 bases from V and 6 bases from J, with 25 bases in between. The CDR3 sequence: CASSTTTRWPPVNGYTF. Here the CDR3 DNA reads TGTGCCAGCAGCACCACGACCCGCTGGCCCCCCGTGAATGGCTACACCTTC.

The chain joins TRBV7-8 to TRBJ2-2; D is undetermined. The CDR3 runs 12 residues. Trimming left V 3 bases short and J 9 bases short, with 8 bases between. Germline V gives CDR1 SGHVS, CDR2 FQNEAQ. The CDR3 DNA reads as TGTGCCAGCAGCTTTGTGCCCCGGGAGCTGTTTTTT. Residues: CASSFVPRELFF.

The CDR3 loop is CASPEQFF. DNA of the CDR3: TGTGCCAGCCCGGAGCAGTTCTTC. The chain couples TRBV7-2 to TRBJ2-1; D is unclear. Trimming removed 8 bases at V and 10 bases at J, with 3 bases between. This CDR3 spans 8 amino acids. The germline gives CDR1 SGHTA, CDR2 FQGNSA. The complete variable domain, with remaining parts taken from reference TRBV7-2 and TRBJ2-1, reads GAGVSQSPSNKVTEKGKDVELRCDPISGHTALYWYRQSLGQGLEFLIYFQGNSAPDKSGLPSDRFSAERTGGSVSTLTIQRTQQEDSAVYLCASPEQFFGPGTRLTVL.

V usage is TRBV27 and J usage is TRBJ2-1; 12 bases line up with TRBD1. Per the germline V gene, CDR1 is MNHEY and CDR2 is SMNVEV (reference sequence). The V segment lost 6 bases and the J segment 8 bases; nucleotides outside the gene matches: 5. This CDR3 region has 14 residues. The CDR3 loop is CASSSGTGGHEQFF. CDR3 in DNA: TGTGCCAGCAGCTCCGGGACAGGGGGCCATGAGCAGTTCTTC.